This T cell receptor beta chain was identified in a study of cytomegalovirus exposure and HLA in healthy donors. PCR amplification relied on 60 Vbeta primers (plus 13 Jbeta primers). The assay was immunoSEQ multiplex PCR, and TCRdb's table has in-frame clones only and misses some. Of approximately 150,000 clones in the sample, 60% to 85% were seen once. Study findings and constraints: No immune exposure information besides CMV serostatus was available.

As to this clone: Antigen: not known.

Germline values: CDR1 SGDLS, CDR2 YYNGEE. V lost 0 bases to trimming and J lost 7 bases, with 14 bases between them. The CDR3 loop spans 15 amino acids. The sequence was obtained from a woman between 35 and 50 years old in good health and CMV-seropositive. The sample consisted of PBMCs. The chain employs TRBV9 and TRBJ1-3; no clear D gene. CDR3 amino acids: CASSVDSRVGNTIYF. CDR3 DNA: TGTGCCAGCAGCGTAGATTCGAGGGTTGGCAACACCATATATTTT.